The 30 T cell receptor beta chains listed next were all sequenced from one sample in a study of cytomegalovirus exposure and HLA in healthy donors. PCR used 60 Vbeta primers and 13 Jbeta primers. Measured with immunoSEQ multiplex PCR; TCRdb has only the in-frame clones, and not every one. Of under 200,000 clones in the sample, roughly 85% were seen once. Source material: PBMCs. These receptors all come from a woman aged 45 to 65 in good health and CMV-seronegative.

The CDR3 DNA is TGTGCCAGTAGTATAGAAGGACAGATCTACAATGAGCAGTTCTTC. Residues: CASSIEGQIYNEQFF. The chain joins TRBV19 to TRBJ2-1; D may be TRBD1 (6 bases). The CDR3 has 15 amino acids. From germline, CDR1 is LNHDA and CDR2 SQIVND (reference sequence). Trimming took off 0 bases at V and 3 bases at J, with 9 bases between the two ends.

The chain recombines TRBV10-3 with TRBJ1-2, with a weak D call TRBD1 (6 bases). CDR1 is ENHRY, CDR2 SYGVKD, per germline. CDR3 size: 14 residues. V gave up 2 bases and J gave up 4 bases, with 11 bases separating them. The CDR3 nucleotides are TGTGCCATCAGTGAGGCAGGGGATGTCTATGGCTACACCTTC. The encoded protein is CAISEAGDVYGYTF.

The count of this clone is one. The chain combines TRBV5-1 with TRBJ2-3, with D tentatively TRBD2 (6 bases). The ends were cut back, 0 bases at V and 5 bases at J, with 10 bases in the middle. The germline V gene encodes CDR1 SGHRS and CDR2 YFSETQ. The CDR3 consists of 14 residues. CDR3 nucleotide sequence: TGCGCCAGCAGCTTGGAGGTGGGGGGAGATACGCAGTATTTT. Encoded protein: CASSLEVGGDTQYF.

The chain recombines TRBV7-3 with TRBJ2-5; 9 nucleotides match TRBD2. The V and J ends lost 3 bases and 5 bases, in that order; junction bases with no gene match: 7. The CDR3 consists of 15 residues. CDR1 is SGHTA, CDR2 FQGTGA, per germline. In DNA, the CDR3 is TGTGCCAGCAGCTTTGTAGCGGGAGAAGTCGAGACCCAGTACTTC. Protein sequence: CASSFVAGEVETQYF.

CDR3 DNA: TGCGCCAGCAGCGCGGCGGGGGTCGGCTACTACAATGAGCAGTTCTTC. It specifies CASSAAGVGYYNEQFF. The chain couples TRBV5-1 to TRBJ2-1; 7 bases are shared with TRBD2. Trimming at V came to 4 bases and at J to 3 bases, leaving 10 bases not matched to a gene. This CDR3 has 16 amino acids. Germline V CDR1 and CDR2: SGHRS, YFSETQ.

The rearrangement links TRBV13 to TRBJ2-7, with D hard to call. CDR1 PRHDT and CDR2 FYEKMQ come from the germline V gene (reference sequence). The V and J ends lost 1 base and 6 bases respectively, with 10 bases between them. This CDR3 spans 13 amino acids. The CDR3 sequence is CASSLAGLVEQYF. CDR3 DNA sequence: TGTGCCAGCAGCTTAGCGGGTTTGGTCGAGCAGTACTTC.

The chain carries TRBV7-2 and TRBJ2-1, with D possibly TRBD2 on 6 matching bases. Germline lookup yields CDR1 SGHTA and CDR2 FQGNSA. The V and J ends lost 1 base and 9 bases respectively, with 10 bases between them. The CDR3 is 13 amino acids. The CDR3 here is CASSLGPGLEQFF. The CDR3 DNA sequence: TGTGCCAGCAGCTTAGGCCCGGGACTTGAGCAGTTCTTC.

This clone appeared a single time. The chain is built from TRBV5-1 and TRBJ2-5; 13 nucleotides agree with TRBD2. CDR1 and CDR2 (germline): SGHRS, YFSETQ. V gave up 0 bases and J gave up 4 bases; unmatched junction bases: 3. There are 16 residues in the CDR3. Here the CDR3 reads CASSLAGTSGTETQYF. The CDR3 nucleotides are TGCGCCAGCAGCTTGGCCGGGACTAGCGGGACAGAGACCCAGTACTTC.

This clone has a handful of counts. The chain employs TRBV7-9 and TRBJ2-5, with 9 bases fitting TRBD2. Germline trimming cut 5 bases from V and 5 bases from J; bases unmatched to any gene: 15. Germline V gene sequence: CDR1 SEHNR, CDR2 FQNEAQ (reference sequence). This CDR3 is built from 17 residues. The chain's CDR3 is CASSPRRGAGGQETQYF. In DNA, the CDR3 is TGTGCCAGCAGCCCGCGCCGGGGGGCGGGGGGGCAGGAGACCCAGTACTTC.

This clone was found a few times. This chain uses TRBV6-1 with TRBJ1-2; 8 bases agree with TRBD1. The CDR3 has 13 residues. Trimming took 6 bases from V and 7 from J; bases not matched to a gene: 7. The V gene's germline CDR1 is MNHNS and CDR2 SASEGT. CDR3 nucleotide sequence: TGTGCCAGCAGGGAGACAGGGGTGGCTGGCTACACCTTC. Amino acid sequence: CASRETGVAGYTF.

The rearrangement uses TRBV6-6 and TRBJ1-2; D possibly corresponds to TRBD1 (5 bases). In germline, CDR1 is MNHNY, CDR2 SVGAGI (reference sequence). The ends were cut back, 4 bases at V and 6 bases at J, with 15 bases in the middle. The CDR3 runs to 14 residues. CDR3 in DNA: TGTGCCAGCAGTTCCCATCAGGGTCAGGATGGCTACACCTTC. Translating gives CASSSHQGQDGYTF.

The rearrangement links TRBV28 to TRBJ1-3; TRBD1 is a possible D gene (6 bases). The CDR3 is made up of 15 amino acids. Trimming took 7 bases from V and 4 from J, leaving 17 bases between them. CDR1 and CDR2 (germline): MDHEN, SYDVKM. In nucleotides, the CDR3 is TGTGCCAGCATCCCCCCGGGGGGCCTAGGAAACACCATATATTTT. Translated, it gives CASIPPGGLGNTIYF.

About this clone itself: The junction and the germline gene differ at one end; a read error may be behind it. V usage is TRBV7-7 and J usage is TRBJ2-1, with 8 positions matching TRBD2. The CDR3 totals 14 residues. CDR1 is SSHAT and CDR2 is FNYEAQ in the germline V gene (reference sequence). CDR3 nucleotide sequence: TGTGCTAGCAGCTTAAGCGGGGGCTACAATGAGCAGTTCTTC. Protein: CASSLSGGYNEQFF.

A single count supports this clone. The J gene is TRBJ2-7, the V gene TRBV27, with 9 nucleotides matching TRBD1. The germline gives CDR1 MNHEY, CDR2 SMNVEV (reference sequence). The junction had 10 bases not matched to a gene; V was cut back by 6 bases and J by 1 base. The CDR3 extends over 16 amino acids. CDR3 DNA sequence: TGTGCCAGCAGCTTTATCGGGACAGGGTATTCCTACGAGCAGTACTTC. Translation: CASSFIGTGYSYEQYF.

This clone was detected only once. This chain joins TRBV18 and TRBJ2-1; TRBD2 matches 12 bases. Looked up from germline, CDR1 is KGHSH and CDR2 is LQKENI. CDR3 length equals 16 residues. Trimming removed 1 base from V and 5 bases from J; junction bases left unmatched: 3. This chain's CDR3 is CASSPQLAGGNNEQFF. The DNA of the CDR3 is TGTGCCAGCTCACCACAACTAGCGGGAGGAAACAATGAGCAGTTCTTC.

This sequence joins TRBV2 and TRBJ1-2, with D perhaps TRBD1 (5 bases). Trimming took 4 bases from V and 5 from J, leaving 14 bases between them. The CDR3 is 14 amino acids. Germline V lookup: CDR1 SNHLY, CDR2 FYNNEI. CDR3 in amino acids: CASSGQGGRYGYTF. CDR3 nucleotide sequence: TGTGCCAGCAGTGGTCAGGGCGGAAGGTATGGCTACACCTTC.

CDR3 region: CASSFGAGVMGELFF. The CDR3 bases are TGTGCCAGCAGCTTTGGGGCAGGGGTTATGGGGGAGCTGTTTTTT. This chain connects TRBV7-2 to TRBJ2-2; D is perhaps TRBD1 (6 bases). The length of the CDR3 is 15 residues. Germline V lookup: CDR1 SGHTA, CDR2 FQGNSA. Deletions cut 3 bases from V and 8 bases from J, with 16 bases between. The whole variable domain, remainder taken from reference TRBV7-2 and TRBJ2-2, is GAGVSQSPSNKVTEKGKDVELRCDPISGHTALYWYRQSLGQGLEFLIYFQGNSAPDKSGLPSDRFSAERTGGSVSTLTIQRTQQEDSAVYLCASSFGAGVMGELFFGEGSRLTVL.

V gene TRBV11-3 combines with J gene TRBJ1-1, with 7 nucleotides matching TRBD1. The junction had 3 bases not matched to a gene; V was cut back by 5 bases and J by 6 bases. Germline values: CDR1 SGHNT, CDR2 YENEEA. The CDR3 length is 12 residues. The chain's CDR3 is CASSRTGAEAFF. CDR3 nucleotides: TGTGCCAGCAGCCGTACAGGGGCTGAAGCTTTCTTT.

This CDR3 reads CAWGGWGKAEAFF. CDR3 nucleotides: TGTGCCTGGGGGGGCTGGGGAAAGGCTGAAGCTTTCTTT. V and J are TRBV30 and TRBJ1-1; tentatively, D is TRBD1 (6 bases). Looked up from germline, CDR1 is GTSNPN and CDR2 is SVGIG (reference sequence). The CDR3 covers 13 residues. Trimming took 5 bases from V and 6 from J, leaving 16 bases between them.

The chain couples TRBV6-1 to TRBJ2-7, with D possibly being TRBD2 (5 bases). Germline assignment: CDR1 MNHNS and CDR2 SASEGT. The CDR3 loop spans 14 amino acids. The V gene lost 6 bases and the J gene lost 1 base, with 13 bases spanning the gap. CDR3 region: CASRTQDWSYEQYF. The CDR3 coding sequence is TGTGCCAGCAGGACCCAGGACTGGTCCTACGAGCAGTACTTC.

The table lists this clone with a count of one. The rearrangement links TRBV18 to TRBJ1-1, with 8 bases identical to TRBD1. V trimming: 3 bases; J trimming: 3 bases; junction bases outside the gene matches: 3. From germline, CDR1 is KGHSH and CDR2 LQKENI. The CDR3 loop spans 14 amino acids. Here the CDR3 DNA reads TGTGCCAGCTCACCCTCAGGGGGCGACACTGAAGCTTTCTTT. Protein sequence: CASSPSGGDTEAFF.

J is TRBJ2-3 and V is TRBV5-1; 7 nucleotides agree with TRBD1. This CDR3 is built from 14 residues. Per the germline V gene, CDR1 is SGHRS and CDR2 is YFSETQ. The junction had 2 bases not matched to a gene; V was cut back by 3 bases and J by 1 base. Here the CDR3 DNA reads TGCGCCAGCAGCTCCGGGACAGGCACAGATACGCAGTATTTT. Protein product: CASSSGTGTDTQYF.

The gene calls are TRBV10-2 and TRBJ1-6, with D maybe TRBD1 (5 bases). Looked up from germline, CDR1 is WSHSY and CDR2 is SAAADI. V shed 0 bases and J shed 7 bases, with 16 bases lying between them. The CDR3 has 17 amino acids. The CDR3 loop is CASSESAPGPRNSPLHF. CDR3 nucleotides: TGCGCCAGCAGTGAGTCAGCCCCAGGGCCCCGCAATTCACCCCTCCACTTT.

This chain joins TRBV9 and TRBJ2-3, with 8 positions matching TRBD1. The CDR3 has 14 amino acids. Germline values: CDR1 SGDLS, CDR2 YYNGEE. V shed 1 base, J shed 2 bases, and the junction held 0 bases outside the gene matches. The DNA of the CDR3 is TGTGCCAGCAGCGTACAGGGGGCCACAGATACGCAGTATTTT. Encoded protein: CASSVQGATDTQYF.

This chain links TRBV28 with TRBJ2-3, with TRBD2 identical over 11 bases. Per germline, CDR1 MDHEN and CDR2 SYDVKM. The V gene end was trimmed by 9 bases and the J gene end by 2 bases; junction bases not matched to a gene: 10. This CDR3 has 16 amino acids. The CDR3: CASNPTSGKYTDTQYF. In DNA form, the CDR3 reads TGTGCCAGTAACCCGACTAGCGGGAAATACACAGATACGCAGTATTTT.

The chain joins TRBV4-2 to TRBJ2-1; 11 positions agree with TRBD2. Unmatched junction bases numbered 8, after V lost 3 bases and J lost 4 bases. Germline V gene data show CDR1 as LGHNA and CDR2 as YNFKEQ. This CDR3 contains 17 residues. The CDR3 region has the DNA TGTGCCAGCAGCCAGGTGGTAGCGGGAGGGAATTACAATGAGCAGTTCTTC. Translating it yields CASSQVVAGGNYNEQFF.

The rearrangement links TRBV19 to TRBJ2-1; D unresolved. Germline CDR1 reads LNHDA; CDR2 reads SQIVND (reference sequence). This CDR3 spans 15 amino acids. Trimming left V 4 bases short and J 6 bases short, with 16 bases between. The CDR3 protein is CASSTPSGLSNEQFF. In DNA form, the CDR3 reads TGTGCCAGTAGTACCCCTTCCGGTCTCTCCAATGAGCAGTTCTTC.

This chain uses TRBV4-3 with TRBJ1-2, with 7 bases matching TRBD1. V was pared by 0 bases and J by 5 bases, with 6 bases of the junction left unmatched. The CDR3 is 15 amino acids. In germline, CDR1 is LGHNA, CDR2 YSLEER. The CDR3 nucleotides are TGCGCCAGCAGCCAAGAGGTCGACAGGGTGTATGGCTACACCTTC. Residues: CASSQEVDRVYGYTF.

This rearrangement joins TRBV13 to TRBJ2-7; D perhaps matches TRBD1 (5 bases). CDR3 size: 15 residues. CDR1 PRHDT and CDR2 FYEKMQ come from the germline V gene (reference sequence). V was trimmed by 5 bases and J by 2 bases, leaving 16 bases between them. The CDR3 DNA reads as TGTGCCAGCAGCCCACAAAACCGACAGACCTACGAGCAGTACTTC. Amino acid sequence: CASSPQNRQTYEQYF. Full variable domain (rest looked up from reference TRBV13 and TRBJ2-7): AAGVIQSPRHLIKEKRETATLKCYPIPRHDTVYWYQQGPGQDPQFLISFYEKMQSDKGSIPDRFSAQQFSDYHSELNMSSLELGDSALYFCASSPQNRQTYEQYFGPGTRLTVT.

This clone appeared once. The chain has TRBV28 and TRBJ1-2, with D possibly being TRBD1 (6 bases). Germline V gene data show CDR1 as MDHEN and CDR2 as SYDVKM. The CDR3 runs to 17 residues. Trimming removed 5 bases at V and 2 bases at J, with 21 bases between. Here the CDR3 DNA reads TGTGCCAGCAGTCGGTCAGGGGCGAACCATTTGAACTATGGCTACACCTTC. Protein sequence: CASSRSGANHLNYGYTF.